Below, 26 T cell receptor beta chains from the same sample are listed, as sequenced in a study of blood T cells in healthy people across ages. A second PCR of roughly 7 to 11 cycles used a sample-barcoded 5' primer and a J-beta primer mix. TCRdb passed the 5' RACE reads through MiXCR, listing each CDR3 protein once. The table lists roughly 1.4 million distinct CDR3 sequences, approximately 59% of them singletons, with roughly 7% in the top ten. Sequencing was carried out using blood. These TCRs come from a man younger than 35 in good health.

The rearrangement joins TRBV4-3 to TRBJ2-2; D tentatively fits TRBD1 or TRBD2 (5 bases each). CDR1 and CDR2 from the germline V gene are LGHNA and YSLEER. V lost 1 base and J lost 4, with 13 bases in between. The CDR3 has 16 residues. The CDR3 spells CASSQGEGLGTGELFF. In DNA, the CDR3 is TGCGCCAGCAGCCAAGGAGAGGGGCTGGGCACCGGGGAGCTGTTTTTT.

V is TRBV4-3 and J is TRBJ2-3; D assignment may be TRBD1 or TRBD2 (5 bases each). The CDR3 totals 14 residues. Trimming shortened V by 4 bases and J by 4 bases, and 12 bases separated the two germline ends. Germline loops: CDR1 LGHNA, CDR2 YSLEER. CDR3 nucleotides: TGCGCCAGCAGCCTTATGAGGGGTGCAGATACGCAGTATTTT. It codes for CASSLMRGADTQYF.

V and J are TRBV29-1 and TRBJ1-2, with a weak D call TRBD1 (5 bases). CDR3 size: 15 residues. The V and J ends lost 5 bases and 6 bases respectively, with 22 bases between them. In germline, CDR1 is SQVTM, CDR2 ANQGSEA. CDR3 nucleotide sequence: TGCAGCGTTTCTACGATCAGGGATGGAGGCGATGGCTACACCTTC. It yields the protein CSVSTIRDGGDGYTF.

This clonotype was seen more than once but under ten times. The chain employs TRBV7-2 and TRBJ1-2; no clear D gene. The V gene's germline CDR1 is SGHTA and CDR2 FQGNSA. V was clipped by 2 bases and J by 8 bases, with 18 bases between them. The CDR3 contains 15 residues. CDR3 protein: CASSLRTDPTAGYTF. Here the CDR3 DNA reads TGTGCCAGCAGCTTAAGAACGGACCCAACTGCGGGCTACACCTTC.

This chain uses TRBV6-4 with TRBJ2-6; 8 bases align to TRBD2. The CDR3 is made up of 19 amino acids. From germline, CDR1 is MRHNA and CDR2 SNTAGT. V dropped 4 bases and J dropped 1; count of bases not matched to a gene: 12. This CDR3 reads CASSGPRTSGSSGANVLTF. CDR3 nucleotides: TGTGCCAGCAGTGGACCCCGGACCAGCGGGAGTTCTGGGGCCAACGTCCTGACTTTC.

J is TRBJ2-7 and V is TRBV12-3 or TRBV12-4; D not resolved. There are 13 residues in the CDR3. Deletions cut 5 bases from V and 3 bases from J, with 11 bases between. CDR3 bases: TGTGCCAGCAGTACCCCGTCAAGCTACGAGCAGTACTTC. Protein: CASSTPSSYEQYF.

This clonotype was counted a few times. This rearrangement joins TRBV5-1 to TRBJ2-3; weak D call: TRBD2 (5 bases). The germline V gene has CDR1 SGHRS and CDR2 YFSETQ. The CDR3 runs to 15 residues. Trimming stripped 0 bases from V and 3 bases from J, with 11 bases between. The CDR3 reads CASSLDSRETDTQYF. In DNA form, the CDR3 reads TGCGCCAGCAGCTTGGATTCGAGGGAGACAGATACGCAGTATTTT.

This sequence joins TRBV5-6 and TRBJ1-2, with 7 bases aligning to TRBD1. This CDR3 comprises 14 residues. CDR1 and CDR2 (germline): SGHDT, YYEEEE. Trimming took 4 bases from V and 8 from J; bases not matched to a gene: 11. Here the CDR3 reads CASSPPHQGGGYTF. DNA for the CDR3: TGTGCCAGCAGCCCCCCACATCAGGGGGGGGGCTACACCTTC.

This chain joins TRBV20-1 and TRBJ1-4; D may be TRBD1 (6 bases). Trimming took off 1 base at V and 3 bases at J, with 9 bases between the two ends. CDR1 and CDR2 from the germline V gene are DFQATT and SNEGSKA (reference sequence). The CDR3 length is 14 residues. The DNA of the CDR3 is TGCAGTGCTAGAGCAGGGGTATCTAATGAAAAACTGTTTTTT. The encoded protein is CSARAGVSNEKLFF.

Written as DNA, the CDR3 is TGTGCCAGCAGTTACCTCATGGGGACAGGGGTCCCATCTGGGGCCAACGTCCTGACTTTC. Amino acids: CASSYLMGTGVPSGANVLTF. This chain uses TRBV6-5 with TRBJ2-6; 10 bases line up with TRBD1. Germline values: CDR1 MNHEY, CDR2 SVGAGI. The CDR3 is made up of 20 amino acids. V lost 2 bases, J lost 1 base, and 11 bases stayed unmatched.

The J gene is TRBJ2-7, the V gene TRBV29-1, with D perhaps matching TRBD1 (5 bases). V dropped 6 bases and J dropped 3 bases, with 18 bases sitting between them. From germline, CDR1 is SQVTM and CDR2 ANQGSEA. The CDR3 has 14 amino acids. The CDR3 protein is CSVGGTGSDYEQYF. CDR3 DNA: TGCAGCGTCGGTGGTACAGGATCAGACTACGAGCAGTACTTC.

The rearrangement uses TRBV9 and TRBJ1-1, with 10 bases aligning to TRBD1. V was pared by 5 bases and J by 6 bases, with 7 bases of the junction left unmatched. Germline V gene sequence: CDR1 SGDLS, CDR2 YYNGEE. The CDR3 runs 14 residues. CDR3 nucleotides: TGTGCCAGCAGTAGGGGACAGGGGATCGCTGAAGCTTTCTTT. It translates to CASSRGQGIAEAFF.

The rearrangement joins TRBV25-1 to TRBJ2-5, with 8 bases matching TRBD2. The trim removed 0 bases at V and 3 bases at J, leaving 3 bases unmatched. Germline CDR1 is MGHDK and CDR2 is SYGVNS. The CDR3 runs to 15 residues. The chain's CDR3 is CASSEYSGDKETQYF. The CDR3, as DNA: TGTGCCAGCAGTGAATATAGCGGGGATAAAGAGACCCAGTACTTC. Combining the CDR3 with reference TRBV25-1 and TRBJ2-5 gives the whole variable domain EADIYQTPRYLVIGTGKKITLECSQTMGHDKMYWYQQDPGMELHLIHYSYGVNSTEKGDLSSESTVSRIRTEHFPLTLESARPSHTSQYLCASSEYSGDKETQYFGPGTRLLVL.

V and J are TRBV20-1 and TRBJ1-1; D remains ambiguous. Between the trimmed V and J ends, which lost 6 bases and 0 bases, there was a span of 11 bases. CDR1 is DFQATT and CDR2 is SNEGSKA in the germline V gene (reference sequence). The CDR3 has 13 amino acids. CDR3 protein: CSAIKYMNTEAFF. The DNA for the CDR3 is TGCAGTGCCATAAAGTACATGAACACTGAAGCTTTCTTT.

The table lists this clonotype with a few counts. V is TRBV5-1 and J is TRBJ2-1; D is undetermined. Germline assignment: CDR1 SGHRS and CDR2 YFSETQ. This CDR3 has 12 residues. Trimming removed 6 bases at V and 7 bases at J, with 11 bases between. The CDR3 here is CASISPGNEQFF. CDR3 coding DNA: TGCGCCAGCATCTCGCCCGGAAATGAGCAGTTCTTC.

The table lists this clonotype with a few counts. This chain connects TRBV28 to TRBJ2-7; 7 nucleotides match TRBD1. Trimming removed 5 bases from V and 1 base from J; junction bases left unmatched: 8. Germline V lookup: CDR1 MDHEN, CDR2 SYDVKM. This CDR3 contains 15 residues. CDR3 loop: CASSLGQTFSYEQYF. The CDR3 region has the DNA TGTGCCAGCAGTCTGGGACAGACGTTTTCCTACGAGCAGTACTTC. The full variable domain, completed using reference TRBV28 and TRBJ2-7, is DVKVTQSSRYLVKRTGEKVFLECVQDMDHENMFWYRQDPGLGLRLIYFSYDVKMKEKGDIPEGYSVSREKKERFSLILESASTNQTSMYLCASSLGQTFSYEQYFGPGTRLTVT.

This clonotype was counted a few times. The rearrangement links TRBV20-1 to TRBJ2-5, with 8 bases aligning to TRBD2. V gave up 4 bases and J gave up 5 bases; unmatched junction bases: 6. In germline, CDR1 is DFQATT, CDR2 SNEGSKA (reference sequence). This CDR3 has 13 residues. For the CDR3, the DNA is TGCAGTGCTAACGGCGGGAGGATGGAGACCCAGTACTTC. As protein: CSANGGRMETQYF.

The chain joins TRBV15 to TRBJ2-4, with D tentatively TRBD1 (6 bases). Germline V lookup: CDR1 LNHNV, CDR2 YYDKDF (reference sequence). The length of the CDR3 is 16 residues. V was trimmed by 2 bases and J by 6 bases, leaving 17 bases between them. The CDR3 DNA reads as TGTGCCACCAGCAGATATATACAGGGCTCGGGAAACATTCAGTACTTC. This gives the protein CATSRYIQGSGNIQYF.

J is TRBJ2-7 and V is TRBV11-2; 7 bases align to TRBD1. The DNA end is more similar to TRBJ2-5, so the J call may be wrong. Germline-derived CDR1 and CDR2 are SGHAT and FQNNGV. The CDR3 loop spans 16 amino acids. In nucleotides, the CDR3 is TGTGCCAGCAGCTTAGAAATCCGGCAGGGGGTGGAGACCCAGTACTTC. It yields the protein CASSLEIRQGVETQYF.

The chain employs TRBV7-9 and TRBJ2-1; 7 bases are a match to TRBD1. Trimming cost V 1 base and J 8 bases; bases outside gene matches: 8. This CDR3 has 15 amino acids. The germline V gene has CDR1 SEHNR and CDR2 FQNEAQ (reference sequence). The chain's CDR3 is CASSLVGDRAHEQFF. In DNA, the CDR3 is TGTGCCAGCAGCTTAGTTGGAGACAGGGCTCATGAGCAGTTCTTC.

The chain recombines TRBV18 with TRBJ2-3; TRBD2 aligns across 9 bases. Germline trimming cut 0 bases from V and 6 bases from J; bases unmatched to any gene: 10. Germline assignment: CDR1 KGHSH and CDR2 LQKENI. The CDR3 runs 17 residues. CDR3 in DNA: TGTGCCAGCTCACCACCGCAGGGGACTAGCATTATGGATACGCAGTATTTT. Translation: CASSPPQGTSIMDTQYF.

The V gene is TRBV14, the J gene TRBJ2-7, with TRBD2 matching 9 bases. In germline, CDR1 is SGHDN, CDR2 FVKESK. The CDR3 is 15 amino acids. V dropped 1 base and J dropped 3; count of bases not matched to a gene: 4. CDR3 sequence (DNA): TGTGCCAGCAGCCAAGGGACTAGCGACTTCTACGAGCAGTACTTC. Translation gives CASSQGTSDFYEQYF.

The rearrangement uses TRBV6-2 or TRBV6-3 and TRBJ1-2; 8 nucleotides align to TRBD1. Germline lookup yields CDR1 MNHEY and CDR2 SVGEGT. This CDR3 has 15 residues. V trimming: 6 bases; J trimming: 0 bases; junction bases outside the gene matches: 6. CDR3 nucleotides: TGTGCCAGCAGAGGACAGGGAATAGCTAACTATGGCTACACCTTC. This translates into CASRGQGIANYGYTF.

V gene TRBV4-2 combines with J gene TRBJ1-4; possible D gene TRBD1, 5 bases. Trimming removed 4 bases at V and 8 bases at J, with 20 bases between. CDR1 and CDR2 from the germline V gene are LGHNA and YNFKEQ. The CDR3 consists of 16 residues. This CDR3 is CASSPTTGTLREKLFF. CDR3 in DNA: TGTGCCAGCAGCCCAACGACCGGGACCCTGAGAGAAAAACTGTTTTTT.

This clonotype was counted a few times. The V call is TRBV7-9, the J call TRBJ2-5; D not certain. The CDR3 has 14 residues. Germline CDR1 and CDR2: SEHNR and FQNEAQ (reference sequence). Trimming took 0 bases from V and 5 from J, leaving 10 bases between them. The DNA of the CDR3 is TGTGCCAGCAGCTTAGCTATTACCTCGGAGACCCAGTACTTC. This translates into CASSLAITSETQYF.

CDR3 in amino acids: CASSPGQSGNSPLHF. The CDR3 region has the DNA TGCGCCAGCAGCCCAGGACAGAGCGGTAATTCACCCCTCCACTTT. The chain joins TRBV5-1 to TRBJ1-6; perhaps TRBD1 as D (6 bases). Trimming left V 4 bases short and J 6 bases short, with 14 bases between. CDR1 and CDR2 from the germline V gene are SGHRS and YFSETQ. CDR3 length: 15 residues.